Listed here are 21 T cell receptor beta chains from one sample, sequenced in a study of blood T cell repertoires in COVID-19. Repertoires were generated with immunoSEQ multiplex PCR, while TCRdb's copy carries only in-frame clones and drops some. The profile shows a few hundred thousand clones, about 88% of them singletons. Sequenced: peripheral blood. All receptors come from a human donor in a cohort sampled during active COVID-19.

The chain carries TRBV6-5 and TRBJ2-5; D not resolved. Trimming removed 0 bases at V and 1 base at J, with 9 bases between. CDR3 length: 15 residues. Germline CDR1 reads MNHEY; CDR2 reads SVGAGI. This CDR3 is CASSYSSVSQETQYF. For the CDR3, the DNA is TGTGCCAGCAGTTACTCTTCGGTTAGCCAAGAGACCCAGTACTTC.

This clone occurred once. The chain uses TRBV9 and TRBJ1-3; 9 nucleotides agree with TRBD1. J gave up 3 bases and V 3 bases, and 19 bases lay outside the gene matches. The CDR3 spans 20 residues. Germline V CDR1 and CDR2: SGDLS, YYNGEE. This chain's CDR3 is CASSGGNLGQGPAVGNTIYF. The DNA for the CDR3 is TGTGCCAGCAGCGGAGGGAACCTGGGACAGGGACCAGCGGTTGGAAACACCATATATTTT.

In its sample, this clone was seen once. The genes are TRBV10-3 and TRBJ1-2, with TRBD1 matching over 9 bases. The length of the CDR3 is 15 residues. Germline lookup yields CDR1 ENHRY and CDR2 SYGVKD. V trimming: 3 bases; J trimming: 2 bases; junction bases outside the gene matches: 4. CDR3 loop: CAISDGTGTNYGYTF. The CDR3 DNA reads TGTGCCATCAGTGACGGGACAGGGACAAACTATGGCTACACCTTC.

The chain is built from TRBV9 and TRBJ1-4; 9 positions agree with TRBD1. After removal of 7 bases from V and 6 bases from J, the junction contained 16 bases not matched to a gene. The length of the CDR3 is 17 residues. CDR1 is SGDLS and CDR2 is YYNGEE in the germline V gene. In nucleotides, the CDR3 is TGTGCCAGCGGGGACAGGGAGGGTTCCCTTCCCGATGAAAAACTGTTTTTT. Its translation: CASGDREGSLPDEKLFF.

The rearrangement uses TRBV19 and TRBJ2-2; TRBD1 aligns across 11 bases. The junction had 12 bases not matched to a gene; V was cut back by 11 bases and J by 7 bases. This CDR3 comprises 15 residues. Germline V gene sequence: CDR1 LNHDA, CDR2 SQIVND (reference sequence). As DNA, the CDR3 is TGTGCCTCATACATAGGGACAGGGGGTAACGGGGAGCTGTTTTTT. It codes for CASYIGTGGNGELFF.

This chain uses TRBV9 with TRBJ2-5; 12 nucleotides line up with TRBD2. This CDR3 is built from 16 residues. Per the germline V gene, CDR1 is SGDLS and CDR2 is YYNGEE. After removal of 4 bases from V and 2 bases from J, the junction contained 6 bases not matched to a gene. The CDR3 protein is CASSIGLAGSQETQYF. Written as DNA, the CDR3 is TGTGCCAGCAGCATAGGACTAGCGGGAAGTCAAGAGACCCAGTACTTC.

The chain carries TRBV13 and TRBJ1-1; D might be TRBD1 (5 bases). The CDR3 is 18 amino acids. CDR1 PRHDT and CDR2 FYEKMQ come from the germline V gene (reference sequence). Trimming took 3 bases from V and 0 from J, leaving 20 bases between them. The chain's CDR3 is CASSFLTAGTAMNTEAFF. The CDR3 coding sequence is TGTGCCAGCAGCTTTCTTACGGCGGGGACCGCCATGAACACTGAAGCTTTCTTT.

This clone was found a few times. The junction departs from the called germline gene at one end, perhaps through a read error. This sequence joins TRBV9 and TRBJ1-3; D is possibly TRBD1 (5 bases). CDR1 and CDR2 from the germline V gene are SGDLS and YYNGEE. The CDR3 runs to 14 residues. The CDR3 protein is CARSAGGEGNTIYF. The DNA of the CDR3 is TGTGCCCGCAGCGCCGGGGGGGAGGGAAACACCATATATTTT.

This clone was counted a single time. The chain couples TRBV5-1 to TRBJ2-3; D may be TRBD1 (7 bases). Trimming cost V 2 bases and J 4 bases, with 14 bases left between them. The CDR3 is 15 residues long. Germline CDR1 SGHRS, CDR2 YFSETQ. The CDR3 bases are TGCGCCAGCAGCTTCCGACAGGGCGGGGCAGATACGCAGTATTTT. Translating gives CASSFRQGGADTQYF.

The V gene is TRBV28, the J gene TRBJ1-1; no clear D gene. CDR1 is MDHEN, CDR2 SYDVKM, per germline. This CDR3 is 12 amino acids long. V lost 6 bases to trimming and J lost 1 base, with 6 bases between them. The CDR3 bases are TGTGCCAGCAGCCCAGGGAACACTGAAGCTTTCTTT. Translating gives CASSPGNTEAFF.

The chain is built from TRBV7-3 and TRBJ2-1; TRBD2 matches at 10 bases. CDR1 and CDR2 from the germline V gene are SGHTA and FQGTGA. The CDR3 spans 17 residues. The J segment lost 12 bases and the V segment lost 2 bases, leaving 16 bases of the junction unmatched. The CDR3 loop is CASSLDGLAGVAGVQFF. CDR3 nucleotides: TGTGCCAGCAGCTTAGACGGGCTAGCGGGGGTCGCTGGGGTGCAGTTCTTC.

The chain couples TRBV21-1 to TRBJ1-1; TRBD1 is the table's D call and was not checked against the DNA. TRBV21-1 is flagged as a pseudogene. The CDR3 contains 18 residues. CDR3 coding DNA: TGTGCCAGCAGCAGGGTTGGGACAGGGGATTTTATGAACACTGAAGCTTTCTTT. Protein sequence: CASSRVGTGDFMNTEAFF.

The rearrangement joins TRBV6-5 to TRBJ1-1, with TRBD1 as a possible D gene (5 bases). This CDR3 region has 14 residues. Trimming took off 0 bases at V and 7 bases at J, with 12 bases between the two ends. Per germline, CDR1 MNHEY and CDR2 SVGAGI. In DNA form, the CDR3 reads TGTGCCAGCAGTTACTCCCGACAGAATAATGAAGCTTTCTTT. Its translation: CASSYSRQNNEAFF.

The chain joins TRBV15 to TRBJ1-1; 9 positions agree with TRBD1. Losses at the gene ends were 0 bases for V and 8 bases for J; bases not matched to a gene: 1. Germline V CDR1 and CDR2: LNHNV, YYDKDF (reference sequence). This CDR3 is built from 13 residues. For the CDR3, the DNA is TGTGCCACCAGCAGAGAAGGGACAGGGGAAGCTTTCTTT. Encoded protein: CATSREGTGEAFF.

This chain connects TRBV4-1 to TRBJ1-1; unclear D gene. This CDR3 region has 14 residues. Germline lookup yields CDR1 MGHRA and CDR2 YSYEKL. Trimming shortened V by 0 bases and J by 1 base, and 6 bases separated the two germline ends. The CDR3 nucleotides read TGCGCCAGCAGCCAAGACCGGGGGAACACTGAAGCTTTCTTT. Its translation: CASSQDRGNTEAFF.

The chain joins TRBV3-1 (or the pseudogene TRBV3-2) to TRBJ2-7, with 12 positions matching TRBD2. Unmatched junction bases numbered 1, after V lost 3 bases and J lost 4 bases. Germline loops: CDR1 LGHDT, CDR2 YNNKEL (reference sequence). The CDR3 covers 14 residues. As DNA, the CDR3 is TGTGCCAGCAGCCAGGGACTAGCGGGTTACGAGCAGTACTTC. Translated, it gives CASSQGLAGYEQYF.

The gene calls are TRBV25-1 and TRBJ2-7, with TRBD1 matching 7 bases. The CDR3 is 15 amino acids. The J segment lost 2 bases and the V segment lost 0 bases, leaving 4 bases of the junction unmatched. Germline-derived CDR1 and CDR2 are MGHDK and SYGVNS. CDR3 amino acids: CASSEYGDSTYEQYF. The DNA of the CDR3 is TGTGCCAGCAGTGAATATGGGGACAGTACCTACGAGCAGTACTTC.

The chain uses TRBV6-1 and TRBJ1-2; possible D gene TRBD1, 6 bases. Germline V gene sequence: CDR1 MNHNS, CDR2 SASEGT. The CDR3 runs 15 residues. V gave up 1 base and J gave up 8 bases, with 17 bases separating them. The CDR3 spells CASSEEGQIPGGYTF. In nucleotides, the CDR3 is TGTGCCAGCAGTGAAGAAGGACAGATCCCCGGGGGCTACACCTTC.

This rearrangement joins TRBV7-9 to TRBJ2-3, with 14 positions matching TRBD2. The germline V gene has CDR1 SEHNR and CDR2 FQNEAQ (reference sequence). This CDR3 has 19 residues. V gave up 5 bases and J gave up 0 bases; unmatched junction bases: 10. The CDR3, as DNA: TGTGCCAGCAGCCGAACCGGGACTAGCGGGAGAAAAAGCACAGATACGCAGTATTTT. It is translated as CASSRTGTSGRKSTDTQYF. Full variable domain (missing parts from reference TRBV7-9 and TRBJ2-3): DTGVSQNPRHKITKRGQNVTFRCDPISEHNRLYWYRQTLGQGPEFLTYFQNEAQLEKSRLLSDRFSAERPKGSFSTLEIQRTEQGDSAMYLCASSRTGTSGRKSTDTQYFGPGTRLTVL.

The sample holds one count of this clone. The chain has TRBV7-2 and TRBJ2-1; tentatively, D is TRBD2 (6 bases). This CDR3 region has 18 residues. Germline CDR1 SGHTA, CDR2 FQGNSA. Trimming took off 3 bases at V and 4 bases at J, with 22 bases between the two ends. CDR3 in DNA: TGTGCCAGCAGCTTCCCCCCAACTAGCCGCGGGTCGTACAATGAGCAGTTCTTC. Protein product: CASSFPPTSRGSYNEQFF.

J is TRBJ2-2 and V is TRBV30; 7 bases line up with TRBD2. The length of the CDR3 is 14 residues. Germline trimming cut 0 bases from V and 3 bases from J; bases unmatched to any gene: 1. Germline loops: CDR1 GTSNPN, CDR2 SVGIG (reference sequence). The CDR3 reads CAWSVGLDTGELFF. The CDR3 DNA follows: TGTGCCTGGAGTGTCGGACTAGACACCGGGGAGCTGTTTTTT.